This TCR beta chain was sequenced during a study of prognosis after radiotherapy for stage I lung cancer. Study as a whole: Patients with non-small cell lung cancer were all judged medically inoperable. Of the patients, 6 to 8 had squamous cell carcinoma and around 11 had adenocarcinoma tumors. Study observations and caveats: The median unique TCR clone count dropped from about 9,200 to 6,500 after stereotactic body radiation therapy.

Researchers used two-round multiplex PCR to amplify TCR beta CDR3 starting from genomic DNA. It was primers specific to each TRBV and TRBJ gene that first-round PCR used. Primers of the universal type were employed in the second round of PCR. One entry per CDR3 protein, called by TCRdb with MiXCR from the multiplex PCR reads. The sample carries some 13,000 distinct CDR3 sequences, 37% recorded once. This clonotype was seen at least ten times. The antigen remains undetermined. Germline CDR1 and CDR2: DFQATT and SNEGSKA (reference sequence). Trimming took off 6 bases at V and 3 bases at J, with 20 bases between the two ends. This CDR3 contains 15 residues.

The receptor was isolated from a donor older than 45 with non-small cell lung cancer. The sequencing used PBMCs, collected before or after stereotactic body radiation therapy (not recorded which). This chain links TRBV20-1 with TRBJ1-2, with a possible D match to TRBD1 (5 bases). CDR3 sequence reads: CSAQNAGGSHYGYTF. CDR3 nucleotide sequence: TGCAGTGCCCAGAATGCTGGGGGGAGTCACTATGGCTACACCTTC.